This note documents a single T cell receptor (beta chain) sequence. Its specificity is unknown. TCRdb keeps only in-frame clones here, not all; method: immunoSEQ multiplex PCR. Here the sample spans about 110,000 clones, nearly 90% being singletons. CD4+CD25+CD127- Tregs, CD4+CD25- non-Tregs, CD4 and CD8 cells were sorted. The data stem from a study of Tregs in tolerant kidney transplant recipients. The CDR3 extends over 20 amino acids. Germline CDR1 and CDR2: LGHNT and FRNRAP. Trimming took 3 bases from V and 4 from J, leaving 29 bases between them. Findings of the study overall: Expanding Tregs on activated donor B cells appeared to best identify donor-specific TCRbeta clones. Biological reproducibility was not directly addressed in this study. The small number of patients limits these findings pending further validation.

The input for sequencing was CD4+ T cells from blood, taken before the transplant. V gene TRBV12-5 combines with J gene TRBJ2-3, with D tentatively TRBD1 (6 bases). The receptor was isolated from a human donor who received a combined kidney and bone marrow transplant. The CDR3 region has the DNA TGTGCTAGTGGTTTCCGGGCAGGGGTTAATCGCCGAGGCTCACCAGATACGCAGTATTTT. Amino acid sequence: CASGFRAGVNRRGSPDTQYF.